A selection of T cell receptor beta chains follows, all from one sample in a study of blood T cell repertoires in COVID-19. The data were produced by immunoSEQ multiplex PCR, yet TCRdb's version contains in-frame clones alone and is incomplete. The repertoire holds 200,000 to 250,000 clones, around 84% seen once, with less than 4% in the top ten. The sequenced sample consisted of peripheral blood. Receptors originate from a young woman with acute or convalescent COVID-19. Each CDR3 is given with its conserved first and last residue.

v_gene	CDR3aa
TRBV9	CASSPHREGSAQFF
TRBV19	CASSSGTGGQPQHF
TRBV4-3	CASSQDSWLAGVSYEQYF
TRBV19	CASTPGTGLHQPQHF
TRBV6-9	CASSYGTGNGYTF
TRBV10-2	CASSDWEGGNEKLFF
TRBV4-3	CASSQDPDRVNGVNTEAFF
TRBV7-6	CASSPVERGYNEQFF
TRBV7-9	CASSSKQGFHGYTF
TRBV5-1	CASRLHQGETQYF
TRBV11-2	CASSLGAVANEAFF
TRBV7-2	CASSLRTGENIQYF
TRBV5-1	CASSSGQEGIHGYTF
TRBV6-5	CASSYTGQGAGYTF
TRBV28	CASSDREGEETQYF
TRBV5-1	CASSFAGTGPFNEKLFF
TRBV2	CASSGAGAYEQFF
TRBV30	CTWSVRALQGLTEAFF
TRBV6-5	CASSYSRGRLNTEAFF
TRBV7-2	CASSLRSGPTRNYGYTF
TRBV7-2	CASSLGGTANEAFF
TRBV11-2	CASSLTGQNQPQHF
TRBV6-5	CASSYLQGMNYGYTF
TRBV18	CASSPGQVSGNTIYF
TRBV28	CASSLDARVAAFF
TRBV14	CASSHGQAYEQYF
TRBV11-2	CASSLGPGEQFF
TRBV23-1	CASSQALGGTEAFF
TRBV7-2	CASSLGDRERSPLHF
TRBV9	CASSEAGGFGEKLFF
TRBV30	CAWRRSTGGTEAFF
TRBV15	CATSRDKWEKLFF
TRBV7-8	CASSSVYEQYF
TRBV5-1	CASRVGLAVQETQYF
TRBV24-1	CATSDSSGIDNEQFF
TRBV6-5	CASSYGFMRNSPLHF
TRBV28	CASSPMGRGLSTDTQYF
TRBV6-5	CASSYADAAENYEQYF
TRBV6-2/TRBV6-3	CASSSHQGGGETQYF
TRBV4-2	CASSQDLLTGGTGQPQHF
TRBV7-2	CASSRQGLAGAGKGQFF
TRBV28	CASSLSTGMGNQPQHF
TRBV7-2	CASKPGGSPSTDTQYF
TRBV30	CAWARDRAHSPLHF
TRBV7-9	CASSLSEILAVSYNEQFF
TRBV6-6	CASRFSVEASNEKLFF
TRBV4-3	CASSQAQGGWYGYTF
TRBV7-2	CASSWGSVSSRGVYGYTF
TRBV6-5	CASSDYGSNQPQHF
TRBV9	CASSAVSGELFF
TRBV7-8	CASSLSGGDYEQYF
TRBV18	CASSPPGRADEQFF
TRBV5-4	CASSKGGTEAFF
TRBV30	CAWGGQSVNYGYTF